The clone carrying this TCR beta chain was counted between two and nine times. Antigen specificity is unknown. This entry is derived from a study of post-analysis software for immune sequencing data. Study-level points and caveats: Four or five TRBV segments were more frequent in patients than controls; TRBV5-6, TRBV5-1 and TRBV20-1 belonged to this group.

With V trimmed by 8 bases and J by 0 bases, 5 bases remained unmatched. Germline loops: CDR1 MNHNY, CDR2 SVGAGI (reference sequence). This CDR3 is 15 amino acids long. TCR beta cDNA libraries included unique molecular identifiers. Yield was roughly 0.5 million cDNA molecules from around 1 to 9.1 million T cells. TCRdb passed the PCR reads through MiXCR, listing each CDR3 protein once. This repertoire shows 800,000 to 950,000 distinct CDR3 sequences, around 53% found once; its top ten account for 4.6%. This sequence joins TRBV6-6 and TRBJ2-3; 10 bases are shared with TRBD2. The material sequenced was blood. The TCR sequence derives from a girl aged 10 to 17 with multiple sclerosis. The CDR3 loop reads CASLLAGRSTDTQYF. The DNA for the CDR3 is TGTGCCAGCTTACTAGCGGGGAGGAGCACAGATACGCAGTATTTT.